This T cell receptor (beta chain) was profiled in a study of cytomegalovirus exposure and HLA in healthy donors. The study, taken as a whole, reports: According to an earlier analysis, most TCR beta V segments yielded productive rearrangements about 87% or about 30% of the time.

60 Vbeta and 13 Jbeta primers were used in PCR. In the authors' methods: In a later analysis, about 11 million of about 80 million unique beta chains occurred in at least two donors. The table came from immunoSEQ multiplex PCR; TCRdb's copy has only in-frame clones and leaves some out. The V and J calls and clone size come from that table; D and trimming were worked out from the DNA. The data contain 100,000 to 150,000 clones, about four fifths of them singletons. Turning to this clone: Its antigen is unknown.

The V gene's germline CDR1 is SGHTA and CDR2 FQGTGA. V trimming: 2 bases; J trimming: 5 bases; junction bases outside the gene matches: 24. The CDR3 runs to 22 residues. The chain employs TRBV7-3 and TRBJ1-5; 10 bases line up with TRBD1. The receptor was isolated from a woman aged 40-49 years in good health and CMV-seropositive. The sample taken for sequencing was PBMCs. Written as DNA, the CDR3 is TGTGCCAGCAGCTTACGAGTTGGGTGGGACAGGGGAACTTCGAGTCGCGATCAGCCCCAGCATTTT. It translates to CASSLRVGWDRGTSSRDQPQHF.